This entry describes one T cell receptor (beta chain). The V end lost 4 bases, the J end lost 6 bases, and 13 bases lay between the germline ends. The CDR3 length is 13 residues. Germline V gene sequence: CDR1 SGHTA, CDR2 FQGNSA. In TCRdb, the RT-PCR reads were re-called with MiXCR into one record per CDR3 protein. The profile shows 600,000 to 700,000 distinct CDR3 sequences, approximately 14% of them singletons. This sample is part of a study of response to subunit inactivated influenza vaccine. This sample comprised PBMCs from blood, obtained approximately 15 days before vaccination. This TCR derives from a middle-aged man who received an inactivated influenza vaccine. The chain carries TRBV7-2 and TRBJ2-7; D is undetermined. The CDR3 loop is CASSSLRAGEQYF. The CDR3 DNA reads TGTGCCAGCAGCTCTCTTAGGGCCGGCGAGCAGTACTTC.